The 30 T cell receptor beta chains in this list originate from one sample, sequenced in a study of OX40 agonist ivuxolimab in advanced cancers. Profiling relied on immunoSEQ multiplex PCR, and the TCRdb table lists in-frame clones only, not all of them. The sample contains under 80,000 clones, 85% to 90% of which appear only once. The sample in question was CD4+ or CD8+ T cells sorted from blood, obtained in a trial of the OX40 agonist ivuxolimab. The receptors were sampled from an adult with an advanced solid tumor such as melanoma, head and neck, liver or kidney cancer.

The rearrangement uses TRBV18 and TRBJ1-5, with 7 nucleotides matching TRBD1. Trimming at V came to 3 bases and at J to 0 bases, leaving 2 bases not matched to a gene. This CDR3 has 15 residues. Germline CDR1 and CDR2: KGHSH and LQKENI. The CDR3 reads CASSPGQNSNQPQHF. The CDR3 DNA sequence: TGTGCCAGCTCACCGGGACAGAATAGCAATCAGCCCCAGCATTTT.

This clone was detected once. CDR3 DNA: TGTGCCAGCAGCCCCCGGGGCGGGGGGCTTAGGGCCCAGTACTTC. This translates into CASSPRGGGLRAQYF. The rearrangement joins TRBV7-7 to TRBJ2-5; 8 nucleotides align to TRBD2. With V trimmed by 5 bases and J by 9 bases, 14 bases remained unmatched. The CDR3 runs to 15 residues. Germline CDR1 reads SSHAT; CDR2 reads FNYEAQ (reference sequence).

The V call is TRBV19, the J call TRBJ1-3; D gene ambiguous. This CDR3 has 14 amino acids. Trimming left V 5 bases short and J 2 bases short, with 10 bases between. Germline CDR1 reads LNHDA; CDR2 reads SQIVND (reference sequence). DNA of the CDR3: TGTGCCAGTAGTTGGGCACCGGCTGGAAACACCATATATTTT. It specifies CASSWAPAGNTIYF.

There are a few counts of this clone. V gene TRBV6-1 combines with J gene TRBJ2-7, with TRBD1 matching over 7 bases. Germline V gene lookup returns CDR1 MNHNS and CDR2 SASEGT. This CDR3 is 18 amino acids long. V lost 3 bases and J lost 3; bases outside the gene matches: 17. The CDR3 DNA reads TGTGCCAGCAGTGAGTTTTCCGGACAGGCCTCGAGAGGCTACGAGCAGTACTTC. The encoded protein is CASSEFSGQASRGYEQYF.

The J gene is TRBJ1-4, the V gene TRBV4-1, with D maybe TRBD1 (5 bases). Germline V gene data show CDR1 as MGHRA and CDR2 as YSYEKL. V lost 1 base and J 5 bases, leaving 11 bases between the germline ends. The CDR3 totals 15 residues. The CDR3 loop is CASSQVGRTNEKLFF. For the CDR3, the DNA is TGCGCCAGCAGCCAAGTGGGACGGACGAATGAAAAACTGTTTTTT.

The chain uses TRBV11-3 and TRBJ2-1; D possibly corresponds to TRBD1 (6 bases). V lost 1 base, J lost 1 base, and 17 bases lay in between. Germline assignment: CDR1 SGHNT and CDR2 YENEEA. The CDR3 spans 18 residues. CDR3 sequence (DNA): TGTGCCAGCAGCTTAGGCCGGGACAAGGGGAGTTCCTACAATGAGCAGTTCTTC. This encodes CASSLGRDKGSSYNEQFF.

The chain carries TRBV19 and TRBJ2-5; the match to TRBD1 covers 10 bases. This CDR3 region has 15 residues. Losses at the gene ends were 4 bases for V and 4 bases for J; bases not matched to a gene: 6. Germline CDR1 and CDR2: LNHDA and SQIVND (reference sequence). CDR3 region: CASSTSGTGAETQYF. The CDR3 DNA reads as TGTGCCAGTAGTACCTCCGGGACAGGGGCAGAGACCCAGTACTTC.

This clone was seen a single time. The chain combines TRBV28 with TRBJ2-1; 10 bases map to TRBD2. V shed 5 bases and J 10 bases; nucleotides not matched to a gene: 11. The CDR3 covers 15 residues. The V gene's germline CDR1 is MDHEN and CDR2 SYDVKM. The chain's CDR3 is CASSKPGSGRAEQFF. The CDR3 DNA reads as TGTGCCAGCAGTAAACCCGGCAGCGGGAGGGCAGAGCAGTTCTTC.

The chain employs TRBV5-8 and TRBJ1-5; 10 bases fit TRBD1. This CDR3 region has 14 residues. Germline lookup yields CDR1 SGHTS and CDR2 YDEGEE. Trimming cost V 5 bases and J 7 bases; bases outside gene matches: 6. CDR3 sequence (DNA): TGTGCCAGCAGGGATGACAGGGGGCGGCAGCCCCAGCATTTT. Translating gives CASRDDRGRQPQHF.

This chain connects TRBV7-2 to TRBJ2-5; 10 bases agree with TRBD1. The J segment lost 2 bases and the V segment lost 4 bases, leaving 7 bases of the junction unmatched. The CDR3 contains 16 residues. CDR1 is SGHTA, CDR2 FQGNSA, per germline. In DNA form, the CDR3 reads TGTGCCAGCAGCTCCCAGACAGGGGGCCAGCAAGAGACCCAGTACTTC. This encodes CASSSQTGGQQETQYF.

The count of this clone is one. The rearrangement uses TRBV18 and TRBJ1-4, with D perhaps matching TRBD1 (6 bases). This CDR3 contains 19 residues. V was shortened by 1 base and J by 0 bases, with 18 bases between the two germline ends. Looked up from germline, CDR1 is KGHSH and CDR2 is LQKENI. The CDR3 reads CASSPLVQGGGSTNEKLFF. In DNA, the CDR3 is TGTGCCAGCTCACCACTGGTCCAAGGGGGAGGCTCAACTAATGAAAAACTGTTTTTT. The entire variable domain, with the rest obtained from reference TRBV18 and TRBJ1-4, is as follows: NAGVMQNPRHLVRRRGQEARLRCSPMKGHSHVYWYRQLPEEGLKFMVYLQKENIIDESGMPKERFSAEFPKEGPSILRIQQVVRGDSAAYFCASSPLVQGGGSTNEKLFFGSGTQLSVL.

The chain has TRBV4-3 and TRBJ2-7, with D perhaps matching TRBD1 (5 bases). From germline, CDR1 is LGHNA and CDR2 YSLEER. The V end lost 1 base, the J end lost 3 bases, and 16 bases lay between the germline ends. The CDR3 spans 16 residues. The CDR3 sequence is CASSQGGAASGYEQYF. The CDR3 coding sequence is TGCGCCAGCAGCCAAGGGGGCGCTGCGTCGGGCTACGAGCAGTACTTC.

V gene TRBV4-3 combines with J gene TRBJ2-2; TRBD1 agrees at 9 bases. Germline V CDR1 and CDR2: LGHNA, YSLEER. The CDR3 covers 16 residues. Losses at the gene ends were 1 base for V and 5 bases for J; bases not matched to a gene: 5. CDR3 sequence reads: CASSQVGQGTTGELFF. The CDR3 DNA is TGCGCCAGCAGCCAAGTGGGACAGGGAACAACCGGGGAGCTGTTTTTT.

The chain uses TRBV11-3 and TRBJ2-2, with D hard to call. Germline V lookup: CDR1 SGHNT, CDR2 YENEEA. The CDR3 totals 14 residues. The V end was cut by 3 bases, the J end by 6 bases, with 11 bases between. As DNA, the CDR3 is TGTGCCAGCAGCTTTACAACTCCGGCCGGGGAGCTGTTTTTT. Its translation: CASSFTTPAGELFF.

The chain employs TRBV5-1 and TRBJ2-1; D is perhaps TRBD1 (7 bases). Trimming removed 4 bases from V and 5 bases from J, with 31 bases in between. Germline CDR1 and CDR2: SGHRS and YFSETQ. This CDR3 contains 20 residues. The DNA for the CDR3 is TGCGCCAGCAGCATCCCAAGCGGGCGACCGACAGGGAACGGCGACAATGAGCAGTTCTTC. Protein: CASSIPSGRPTGNGDNEQFF.

V and J are TRBV19 and TRBJ1-5; D remains ambiguous. Germline lookup yields CDR1 LNHDA and CDR2 SQIVND (reference sequence). This CDR3 comprises 13 residues. Trimming took 4 bases from V and 3 from J, leaving 7 bases between them. The chain's CDR3 is CASSTALNQPQHF. The CDR3 DNA reads TGTGCCAGTAGTACCGCGCTCAATCAGCCCCAGCATTTT.

This clone has only one observation. The chain combines TRBV30 with TRBJ2-7, with D maybe TRBD1 (5 bases). The CDR3 runs 11 residues. The germline CDR1 and CDR2 sequences are GTSNPN and SVGIG (reference sequence). V was clipped by 7 bases and J by 5 bases, with 12 bases between them. Here the CDR3 DNA reads TGTGCCTCACAGGCAGGCCACGAGCAGTACTTC. It specifies CASQAGHEQYF.

The rearrangement joins TRBV7-3 to TRBJ2-2, with D perhaps TRBD1 or TRBD2 (5 bases each). In germline, CDR1 is SGHTA, CDR2 FQGTGA. Trimming shortened V by 5 bases and J by 4 bases, and 8 bases separated the two germline ends. This CDR3 region has 13 residues. The CDR3 loop reads CASSLGPTGELFF. CDR3 DNA sequence: TGTGCCAGCAGCCTGGGACCCACCGGGGAGCTGTTTTTT.

This chain uses TRBV28 with TRBJ1-2; 8 nucleotides line up with TRBD1. This CDR3 is built from 14 residues. V lost 7 bases, J lost 4 bases, and 8 bases stayed unmatched. Germline CDR1 is MDHEN and CDR2 is SYDVKM. The CDR3 spells CASTDRTGSYGYTF. The CDR3 nucleotides read TGTGCCAGCACCGATCGGACAGGGAGCTATGGCTACACCTTC.

The J gene is TRBJ2-2, the V gene TRBV4-1; the D gene is possibly TRBD1 (6 bases). CDR3 length: 17 residues. CDR1 is MGHRA and CDR2 is YSYEKL in the germline V gene. The germline V and J ends were trimmed by 2 bases and 0 bases, with 13 bases remaining between them. The CDR3 is CASSQSQGFSNTGELFF. Written as DNA, the CDR3 is TGCGCCAGCAGCCAAAGTCAGGGGTTCTCGAACACCGGGGAGCTGTTTTTT.

The rearrangement joins TRBV18 to TRBJ2-5; a weak D match, TRBD2 (6 bases). V lost 4 bases to trimming and J lost 1 base, with 7 bases between them. The CDR3 covers 13 residues. Germline V CDR1 and CDR2: KGHSH, LQKENI. The CDR3 loop is CASSLGLQETQYF. As DNA, the CDR3 is TGTGCCAGCTCACTGGGACTCCAAGAGACCCAGTACTTC.

This rearrangement joins TRBV28 to TRBJ2-3, with 11 nucleotides matching TRBD2. Germline-derived CDR1 and CDR2 are MDHEN and SYDVKM. CDR3 length: 17 residues. J was trimmed by 2 bases and V by 6 bases; bases with no gene match: 10. The chain's CDR3 is CASRTFSGGAVTDTQYF. Written as DNA, the CDR3 is TGTGCCAGCAGGACGTTTAGCGGGGGGGCGGTCACAGATACGCAGTATTTT.

This chain connects TRBV2 to TRBJ1-2; D is possibly TRBD1 (5 bases). Deletions cut 1 base from V and 4 bases from J, with 7 bases between. The CDR3 is made up of 13 amino acids. Germline assignment: CDR1 SNHLY and CDR2 FYNNEI. Here the CDR3 DNA reads TGTGCCAGCAGTGAAGAGGGGTCCTATGGCTACACCTTC. The encoded protein is CASSEEGSYGYTF.

The genes are TRBV4-1 and TRBJ2-5; a weak D match, TRBD2 (6 bases). From germline, CDR1 is MGHRA and CDR2 YSYEKL. This CDR3 region has 13 residues. Trimming took 4 bases from V and 5 from J, leaving 11 bases between them. The CDR3 is CASSRGGMETQYF. The CDR3 nucleotides are TGCGCCAGCAGCCGAGGAGGGATGGAGACCCAGTACTTC.

The genes are TRBV11-3 and TRBJ2-6; 7 bases map to TRBD1. Germline V gene data show CDR1 as SGHNT and CDR2 as YENEEA. The CDR3 spans 19 residues. The J segment lost 5 bases and the V segment lost 5 bases, leaving 18 bases of the junction unmatched. CDR3 sequence (DNA): TGTGCCAGCAGCCCATCGAGGGGACAGCTATCTTCCCGGGCCAACGTCCTGACTTTC. As protein: CASSPSRGQLSSRANVLTF. Full variable domain (remainder filled in from reference TRBV11-3 and TRBJ2-6): EAGVVQSPRYKIIEKKQPVAFWCNPISGHNTLYWYLQNLGQGPELLIRYENEEAVDDSQLPKDRFSAERLKGVDSTLKIQPAELGDSAVYLCASSPSRGQLSSRANVLTFGAGSRLTVL.

The V call is TRBV12-5, the J call TRBJ1-1; D is uncertain. V lost 6 bases, J lost 6 bases, and 20 bases lay in between. From germline, CDR1 is LGHNT and CDR2 FRNRAP. The CDR3 consists of 15 residues. The CDR3 loop is CASGNTFGAHAEAFF. CDR3 DNA: TGTGCTAGTGGAAATACATTTGGTGCACACGCTGAAGCTTTCTTT.

The chain has TRBV9 and TRBJ1-3, with TRBD1 as a possible D gene (6 bases). Germline V gene lookup returns CDR1 SGDLS and CDR2 YYNGEE. CDR3 size: 17 residues. V lost 2 bases and J lost 1, with 16 bases in between. The CDR3 is CASSVSAGAHSGNTIYF. In DNA form, the CDR3 reads TGTGCCAGCAGCGTTTCAGCAGGGGCCCATTCTGGAAACACCATATATTTT.

The J gene is TRBJ2-5, the V gene TRBV4-1; 9 bases line up with TRBD1. CDR3 size: 16 residues. After removal of 4 bases from V and 5 bases from J, the junction contained 11 bases not matched to a gene. Germline V gene sequence: CDR1 MGHRA, CDR2 YSYEKL. The CDR3 nucleotides are TGCGCCAGCAGCCCAAGGACAGGGGTTCAGGCGGAGACCCAGTACTTC. It specifies CASSPRTGVQAETQYF.

Only a few counts were recorded for this clone. This chain links TRBV7-2 with TRBJ1-1, with a weak D call TRBD1 (5 bases). Germline CDR1 SGHTA, CDR2 FQGNSA. V shed 5 bases and J shed 7 bases, with 17 bases lying between them. The CDR3 runs to 14 residues. CDR3 amino acids: CASSPSFGGNEAFF. The DNA of the CDR3 is TGTGCCAGCAGCCCTTCATTCGGGGGAAATGAAGCTTTCTTT.

V gene TRBV18 combines with J gene TRBJ2-6; unclear D gene. Trimming shortened V by 2 bases and J by 0 bases, and 2 bases separated the two germline ends. The CDR3 length is 14 residues. Germline CDR1 KGHSH, CDR2 LQKENI. For the CDR3, the DNA is TGTGCCAGCTCACCAGCCTCTGGGGCCAACGTCCTGACTTTC. Its translation is CASSPASGANVLTF. Drawing the rest from reference TRBV18 and TRBJ2-6, the complete variable domain is NAGVMQNPRHLVRRRGQEARLRCSPMKGHSHVYWYRQLPEEGLKFMVYLQKENIIDESGMPKERFSAEFPKEGPSILRIQQVVRGDSAAYFCASSPASGANVLTFGAGSRLTVL.